This section outlines one T cell receptor beta chain sequence together with its context. This entry belongs to a study of Ad26.COV2.S vaccination and SARS-CoV-2 variants. Study at large: The vaccine Ad26.COV2.S was put into the muscle once, or twice with 56 days between.

Treatment defined: around 19 received Ad26.COV2.S at low or high dose, single or two shots; 5 received placebo; per-sample allocation not given. Samples were taken on day 63 after the first vaccine or placebo injection. The table came from immunoSEQ multiplex PCR; TCRdb's copy has only in-frame clones and leaves some out. The data show about 350,000 clones, approximately 90% seen once. The CDR3 covers 13 residues. The germline V gene encodes CDR1 LNHDA and CDR2 SQIVND (reference sequence). Trimming took off 7 bases at V and 7 bases at J, with 14 bases between the two ends. The clonotype comes from a person between 18 and 65 years old who received the Ad26.COV2.S COVID-19 vaccine or a placebo. The genes are TRBV19 and TRBJ1-5, with TRBD1 as a possible D gene (6 bases). The sequences come from peripheral blood, collected in a trial of Ad26.COV2.S vaccine versus placebo. CDR3 sequence (DNA): TGTGCCAGTACCCAAGGGGGGTGGCAGCCCCAGCATTTT. Protein product: CASTQGGWQPQHF.